These 23 T cell receptor beta chains originate from one sample sequenced in a study of T cell responses to AZD1222 COVID-19 vaccine. Assay: immunoSEQ multiplex PCR; the TCRdb copy retains only in-frame clones and omits some. The repertoire includes 95,000 to 120,000 clones, over 85% of them detected once, and over 3% sits in the top ten. Here the sequenced sample was peripheral blood, taken on day 0 of MenACWY control vaccination. These receptors all come from an adult in good health.

The chain is built from TRBV24-1 and TRBJ2-5, with D perhaps matching TRBD1 or TRBD2 (5 bases each). From germline, CDR1 is KGHDR and CDR2 SFDVKD. This CDR3 region has 13 residues. V lost 4 bases and J 5 bases, leaving 10 bases between the germline ends. The CDR3, as DNA: TGTGCCACCAGTGAGGGCAGGGAGGAGACCCAGTACTTC. Its translation is CATSEGREETQYF.

This clone has just one count. The chain uses TRBV28 and TRBJ1-1; tentatively, D is TRBD1 (6 bases). Germline CDR1 and CDR2: MDHEN and SYDVKM. V shed 3 bases and J shed 5 bases, with 13 bases lying between them. The CDR3 length is 14 residues. The CDR3 here is CASSLEGGGTEAFF. The CDR3 DNA reads as TGTGCCAGCAGTTTGGAGGGGGGCGGGACTGAAGCTTTCTTT.

The rearrangement joins TRBV5-1 to TRBJ2-7, with D possibly matching TRBD2 (6 bases). Trimming took off 0 bases at V and 2 bases at J, with 9 bases between the two ends. CDR3 length: 14 amino acids. Germline CDR1 and CDR2: SGHRS and YFSETQ. CDR3: CASSLAGLPYEQYF. The DNA for the CDR3 is TGCGCCAGCAGCTTGGCGGGACTCCCCTACGAGCAGTACTTC.

The genes are TRBV3-1 (or the pseudogene TRBV3-2) and TRBJ1-5; tentative D call: TRBD1 (5 bases). This CDR3 comprises 17 residues. CDR1 and CDR2 from the germline V gene are LGHDT and YNNKEL (reference sequence). Between the trimmed V and J ends, which lost 4 bases and 0 bases, there was a span of 16 bases. The CDR3 bases are TGTGCCAGCAGCCCAGCCTCCGGGGGGTATAGCAATCAGCCCCAGCATTTT. Amino acid sequence: CASSPASGGYSNQPQHF.

This chain uses TRBV9 with TRBJ2-2, with 8 positions matching TRBD2. This CDR3 comprises 15 residues. CDR1 SGDLS and CDR2 YYNGEE come from the germline V gene. V shed 4 bases and J 4 bases; nucleotides not matched to a gene: 6. The CDR3 DNA sequence: TGTGCCAGCAGCTCCGGGGGGGCCAGCACCGGGGAGCTGTTTTTT. This sequence encodes CASSSGGASTGELFF.

This chain uses TRBV5-1 with TRBJ1-6; 8 nucleotides line up with TRBD1. CDR1 and CDR2 from the germline V gene are SGHRS and YFSETQ. The CDR3 runs to 16 residues. With 2 bases clipped from V and 5 bases from J, the junction kept 6 bases outside the gene matches. The DNA for the CDR3 is TGCGCCAGCAGCTTCGGCTTGGACAGGGATAATTCACCCCTCCACTTT. Its protein is CASSFGLDRDNSPLHF. The full variable domain, in which reference TRBV5-1 and TRBJ1-6 provide the parts outside the CDR3, is KAGVTQTPRYLIKTRGQQVTLSCSPISGHRSVSWYQQTPGQGLQFLFEYFSETQRNKGNFPGRFSGRQFSNSRSEMNVSTLELGDSALYLCASSFGLDRDNSPLHFGNGTRLTVT.

The J gene is TRBJ2-7, the V gene TRBV11-2; D is unresolved. CDR1 and CDR2 from the germline V gene are SGHAT and FQNNGV. This CDR3 contains 15 residues. Trimming took 3 bases from V and 2 from J, leaving 14 bases between them. For the CDR3, the DNA is TGTGCCAGCAGCTTCCTAACGGGCGCTACCTACGAGCAGTACTTC. Translating gives CASSFLTGATYEQYF.

This chain links TRBV28 with TRBJ2-2, with D perhaps matching TRBD2 (5 bases). The germline V gene encodes CDR1 MDHEN and CDR2 SYDVKM. The CDR3 loop spans 13 amino acids. The ends were cut back, 7 bases at V and 8 bases at J, with 14 bases in the middle. CDR3 loop: CASILREGGELFF. The CDR3 nucleotides read TGTGCCAGCATATTACGAGAGGGAGGGGAGCTGTTTTTT.

V and J are TRBV5-1 and TRBJ1-2; 8 nucleotides align to TRBD1. Germline assignment: CDR1 SGHRS and CDR2 YFSETQ. This CDR3 is 15 amino acids long. Trimming took 4 bases from V and 3 from J; bases not matched to a gene: 8. This CDR3 reads CASSATGEAYYGYTF. The CDR3 DNA reads as TGCGCCAGCAGCGCGACAGGGGAGGCGTACTATGGCTACACCTTC.

The chain recombines TRBV5-1 with TRBJ2-3, with 8 bases fitting TRBD2. This CDR3 spans 14 amino acids. Germline CDR1 is SGHRS and CDR2 is YFSETQ. V was pared by 8 bases and J by 5 bases, with 10 bases of the junction left unmatched. The CDR3 sequence is CASRAGGSRDTQYF. DNA of the CDR3: TGCGCCAGTCGGGCGGGGGGCTCGCGAGATACGCAGTATTTT. Full variable domain (outside the CDR3, taken from reference TRBV5-1 and TRBJ2-3): KAGVTQTPRYLIKTRGQQVTLSCSPISGHRSVSWYQQTPGQGLQFLFEYFSETQRNKGNFPGRFSGRQFSNSRSEMNVSTLELGDSALYLCASRAGGSRDTQYFGPGTRLTVL.

The rearrangement links TRBV5-4 to TRBJ2-2; 12 nucleotides agree with TRBD1. V lost 4 bases and J lost 7; bases outside the gene matches: 5. The CDR3 has 15 amino acids. The V gene's germline CDR1 is SGHNT and CDR2 YYREEE (reference sequence). The CDR3 DNA is TGTGCCAGCAGCGTGGGACAGGGGGCTGGCGGGGAGCTGTTTTTT. This sequence encodes CASSVGQGAGGELFF.

The chain is built from TRBV28 and TRBJ1-4; D is uncertain. The CDR3 has 15 amino acids. Trimming left V 7 bases short and J 10 bases short, with 22 bases between. CDR1 is MDHEN and CDR2 is SYDVKM in the germline V gene. CDR3 loop: CASTEFVGPSGKLFF. The CDR3 DNA is TGTGCCAGCACTGAATTCGTGGGTCCTAGTGGAAAACTGTTTTTT.

In this sample, this clone turned up once. The chain uses TRBV9 and TRBJ1-2, with 10 bases lining up with TRBD1. This CDR3 contains 15 residues. Germline V gene lookup returns CDR1 SGDLS and CDR2 YYNGEE. V gave up 4 bases and J gave up 8 bases; unmatched junction bases: 11. This CDR3 reads CASSPAGTGVPGYTF. The CDR3 nucleotides read TGTGCCAGCAGCCCTGCCGGGACAGGGGTCCCGGGCTACACCTTC.

The chain couples TRBV5-5 to TRBJ1-3; 8 bases fit TRBD1. The CDR3 is made up of 17 amino acids. Germline V gene data show CDR1 as SGHKS and CDR2 as YYEKEE (reference sequence). Trimming took 5 bases from V and 0 from J; bases not matched to a gene: 10. CDR3 coding DNA: TGTGCCAGCAGTCCGGACAGGGTCCAACTCTCTGGAAACACCATATATTTT. Translating it yields CASSPDRVQLSGNTIYF. Combining the CDR3 with reference TRBV5-5 and TRBJ1-3 gives the whole variable domain DAGVTQSPTHLIKTRGQQVTLRCSPISGHKSVSWYQQVLGQGPQFIFQYYEKEERGRGNFPDRFSARQFPNYSSELNVNALLLGDSALYLCASSPDRVQLSGNTIYFGEGSWLTVV.

This chain uses TRBV20-1 with TRBJ2-7; unclear D gene. This CDR3 is built from 11 residues. Between the trimmed V and J ends, which lost 6 bases and 5 bases, there was a span of 11 bases. Looked up from germline, CDR1 is DFQATT and CDR2 is SNEGSKA (reference sequence). CDR3 sequence (DNA): TGCAGTGCAAGGCCTACTAACGAGCAGTACTTC. Its translation: CSARPTNEQYF.

The chain employs TRBV7-2 and TRBJ1-5; D possibly corresponds to TRBD1 (5 bases). Looked up from germline, CDR1 is SGHTA and CDR2 is FQGNSA. The V end lost 8 bases, the J end lost 5 bases, and 13 bases lay between the germline ends. The CDR3 length is 13 residues. The CDR3 spells CASVKDSYQPQHF. The CDR3 DNA follows: TGTGCCAGCGTTAAAGACAGTTATCAGCCCCAGCATTTT.

V is TRBV10-3 and J is TRBJ1-1; D perhaps matches TRBD1 (6 bases). CDR1 is ENHRY, CDR2 SYGVKD, per germline. The length of the CDR3 is 14 residues. Trimming cost V 2 bases and J 7 bases, with 14 bases left between them. The CDR3 DNA follows: TGTGCCATCAGTGAGAGACAGGACCGCAATGAAGCTTTCTTT. Translating it yields CAISERQDRNEAFF.

This chain joins TRBV30 and TRBJ2-2; D not resolved. The CDR3 consists of 14 residues. Trimming shortened V by 5 bases and J by 7 bases, and 17 bases separated the two germline ends. The germline V gene has CDR1 GTSNPN and CDR2 SVGIG (reference sequence). The CDR3 coding sequence is TGTGCCTGGGGTGGCGTGGGTAAGGGCGGGGAGCTGTTTTTT. Translated, it gives CAWGGVGKGGELFF.

V usage is TRBV5-1 and J usage is TRBJ1-2, with 8 bases identical to TRBD1. Germline V gene lookup returns CDR1 SGHRS and CDR2 YFSETQ. CDR3 length: 13 residues. The junction had 7 bases not matched to a gene; V was cut back by 4 bases and J by 8 bases. For the CDR3, the DNA is TGCGCCAGCAGCACAGGACAGGGTGAGGGCTACACCTTC. It encodes CASSTGQGEGYTF.

V usage is TRBV7-3 and J usage is TRBJ1-1; no definite D call. There are 13 residues in the CDR3. Germline V gene lookup returns CDR1 SGHTA and CDR2 FQGTGA. Trimming left V 1 base short and J 3 bases short, with 6 bases between. This chain's CDR3 is CASSLKRDTEAFF. CDR3 in DNA: TGTGCCAGCAGCTTAAAGAGGGACACTGAAGCTTTCTTT.

The V gene is TRBV5-4, the J gene TRBJ2-3; D is undetermined. The CDR3 has 14 amino acids. V was pared by 4 bases and J by 0 bases, with 9 bases between. CDR1 SGHNT and CDR2 YYREEE come from the germline V gene (reference sequence). The CDR3 loop is CASSPKDSTDTQYF. The CDR3 coding sequence is TGTGCCAGCAGCCCAAAGGACAGCACAGATACGCAGTATTTT. The full variable domain, in which reference TRBV5-4 and TRBJ2-3 provide the parts outside the CDR3, is ETGVTQSPTHLIKTRGQQVTLRCSSQSGHNTVSWYQQALGQGPQFIFQYYREEENGRGNFPPRFSGLQFPNYSSELNVNALELDDSALYLCASSPKDSTDTQYFGPGTRLTVL.

This chain uses TRBV28 with TRBJ1-4, with D unclear. There are 11 residues in the CDR3. Germline V gene data show CDR1 as MDHEN and CDR2 as SYDVKM. V was cut by 3 bases and J by 8 bases, with 4 bases left in between. This chain's CDR3 is CASSFREKLFF. CDR3 nucleotide sequence: TGTGCCAGCAGTTTCCGAGAAAAACTGTTTTTT.

This clone was seen once. The chain joins TRBV5-6 to TRBJ1-4; 7 bases map to TRBD1. The CDR3 is 15 residues long. Trimming cost V 4 bases and J 8 bases; bases outside gene matches: 11. Germline values: CDR1 SGHDT, CDR2 YYEEEE. CDR3 loop: CASSLGAGGSEKLFF. The CDR3 DNA reads as TGTGCCAGCAGCCTAGGTGCAGGGGGTAGCGAAAAACTGTTTTTT.